The 15 T cell receptor beta chains in this list originate from one sample, sequenced in a study of neurological immune-mediated disorders (dated by TCRdb to between 2018 and 2020). Sample time point, as interpreted from the label and publication: longitudinal time-point 3. Library prep was done by 5' RACE. Sequencing instrument: Illumina HiSeq 2500. Starting from the raw public reads, TCRdb applied fastp trimming at Q25, assembled clones with MiXCR and retained in-frame beta chains. Entries that share a CDR3 protein sequence are merged under the most common genes and DNA. The sample table lists roughly 100,000 distinct CDR3 sequences, roughly 10% of them with a count of one. More than 2.5% of the sample is in the top ten clones. Material for sequencing was PBMCs. These receptors all stem from a female donor with HTLV-1-associated myelopathy (HAM/TSP).

In the case of this clonotype: A junction boundary mismatches the germline segment, possibly from a read error. The V and J genes are TRBV5-1 and TRBJ2-5; D is unclear. Germline V gene lookup returns CDR1 SGHRS and CDR2 YFSETQ. The CDR3 runs to 14 residues. The CDR3 sequence: CDSSSDIRAETQYF. The DNA for the CDR3 is TGCGACAGCAGTAGTGACATCCGAGCGGAGACCCAGTACTTC.

This clonotype was counted ten times or more. The chain has TRBV9 and TRBJ2-3, with 7 bases that match TRBD2. The CDR3 extends over 16 amino acids. J lost 4 bases, V lost 2 bases, and 10 bases had no gene match. Germline-derived CDR1 and CDR2 are SGDLS and YYNGEE. CDR3 in amino acids: CASSVGGTPRADTQYF. CDR3 bases: TGTGCCAGCAGCGTGGGAGGGACTCCTCGTGCAGATACGCAGTATTTT. Full variable domain (missing parts from reference TRBV9 and TRBJ2-3): DSGVTQTPKHLITATGQRVTLRCSPRSGDLSVYWYQQSLDQGLQFLIQYYNGEERAKGNILERFSAQQFPDLHSELNLSSLELGDSALYFCASSVGGTPRADTQYFGPGTRLTVL.

In this sample, this clonotype turned up many times. The chain is built from TRBV24-1 and TRBJ2-7; D might be TRBD1 or TRBD2, each matching 5 bases. CDR3 length: 14 amino acids. V was pared by 5 bases and J by 6 bases, with 16 bases between. The germline V gene has CDR1 KGHDR and CDR2 SFDVKD. For the CDR3, the DNA is TGTGCCACCAGTGTCGACGGGACGGCTTCCGAGCAGTACTTC. Its protein product is CATSVDGTASEQYF.

In its sample, this clonotype was seen many times. V is TRBV12-3 or TRBV12-4 and J is TRBJ2-1; 7 bases are shared with TRBD1. CDR3 length equals 14 residues. The V gene end was trimmed by 3 bases and the J gene end by 3 bases; junction bases not matched to a gene: 2. CDR3 bases: TGTGCCAGCAGTTTGGGACAGAACTACAATGAGCAGTTCTTC. Amino acid sequence: CASSLGQNYNEQFF.

Many counts were recorded for this clonotype. The V gene is TRBV5-1, the J gene TRBJ2-1; 12 positions agree with TRBD2. The V gene's germline CDR1 is SGHRS and CDR2 YFSETQ. The ends lost 0 bases at V and 0 bases at J; junction bases unmatched: 10. CDR3 length: 20 residues. The CDR3 loop reads CASSLASIGLAGRSYNEQFF. The CDR3 DNA sequence: TGCGCCAGCAGCTTGGCCTCAATCGGACTAGCGGGGCGCTCCTACAATGAGCAGTTCTTC.

This clonotype was recorded only once. V usage is TRBV7-9 and J usage is TRBJ1-4; D is undetermined. V was shortened by 2 bases and J by 7 bases, with 5 bases between the two germline ends. Germline V gives CDR1 SEHNR, CDR2 FQNEAQ (reference sequence). This CDR3 spans 12 amino acids. In nucleotides, the CDR3 is TGTGCCAGCAGCTTATTTAGTGAAAAACTGTTTTTT. It yields the protein CASSLFSEKLFF.

This clonotype came up many times. The V call is TRBV5-1, the J call TRBJ2-3; D ambiguous. CDR1 and CDR2 (germline): SGHRS, YFSETQ. The CDR3 contains 17 residues. V dropped 0 bases and J dropped 0 bases, with 14 bases sitting between them. The CDR3 region is CASSLAVGQVSTDTQYF. CDR3 in DNA: TGCGCCAGCAGCTTGGCCGTCGGGCAGGTTAGCACAGATACGCAGTATTTT.

As concerns this clonotype: A clone one base away is much larger, so this may be a read error. The V gene is TRBV15, the J gene TRBJ2-1; 7 bases map to TRBD1. The CDR3 is 15 amino acids. CDR1 is LNHNV and CDR2 is YYDKDF in the germline V gene (reference sequence). CDR3 in DNA: TGTGCTACCAGCAGAGGCTCTACAGGGGCTCTTGAGCAGTTCTTC. Translated, it gives CATSRGSTGALEQFF.

This clonotype was detected ten times or more. The chain couples TRBV7-6 to TRBJ2-3; TRBD1 matches at 9 bases. The CDR3 is 15 residues long. V lost 5 bases, J lost 4 bases, and 7 bases stayed unmatched. Germline CDR1 and CDR2: SGHVS and FNYEAQ. The CDR3 reads CASSIRDRVADTQYF. The CDR3 DNA follows: TGTGCCAGCAGCATCCGGGACAGGGTTGCAGATACGCAGTATTTT.

In its sample, this clonotype was seen many times. The chain couples TRBV6-1 to TRBJ1-3; D unresolved. The CDR3 extends over 12 amino acids. Germline-derived CDR1 and CDR2 are MNHNS and SASEGT. V was clipped by 4 bases and J by 3 bases, with 4 bases between them. The CDR3 reads CASSVDGNTIYF. CDR3 DNA sequence: TGTGCCAGCAGTGTCGATGGAAACACCATATATTTT.

This clonotype was picked up many times. This rearrangement joins TRBV10-1 to TRBJ2-3; D is possibly TRBD2 (6 bases). Germline lookup yields CDR1 WNHNN and CDR2 SYGVQD (reference sequence). This CDR3 is 15 amino acids long. The germline V and J ends were trimmed by 0 bases and 2 bases, with 9 bases remaining between them. The CDR3 region has the DNA TGCGCCAGCAGTGAGTCTAGCGGATCCACAGATACGCAGTATTTT. Its protein is CASSESSGSTDTQYF.

This clonotype came up many times. The chain has TRBV7-9 and TRBJ2-6; D gene uncertain. Germline values: CDR1 SEHNR, CDR2 FQNEAQ (reference sequence). The V and J ends lost 9 bases and 1 base respectively, with 19 bases between them. The CDR3 consists of 17 residues. The CDR3, as DNA: TGTGCCAGTCTAAGGTGGAAGGGTGGGTCTGGGGCCAACGTCCTGACTTTC. This sequence encodes CASLRWKGGSGANVLTF.

This clonotype was recorded at least ten times. The chain combines TRBV15 with TRBJ1-2; 9 bases are shared with TRBD1. Losses at the gene ends were 5 bases for V and 8 bases for J; bases not matched to a gene: 9. The CDR3 runs to 14 residues. Germline V gene lookup returns CDR1 LNHNV and CDR2 YYDKDF (reference sequence). In nucleotides, the CDR3 is TGTGCCACCAGCTACTATGACAGGGGGAACGGCTACACCTTC. It translates to CATSYYDRGNGYTF.

This clonotype was found many times. The chain carries TRBV20-1 and TRBJ2-3; D possibly matches TRBD1 or TRBD2 (6 bases each). Trimming removed 5 bases from V and 6 bases from J, with 18 bases in between. The length of the CDR3 is 14 residues. Germline V gene sequence: CDR1 DFQATT, CDR2 SNEGSKA (reference sequence). For the CDR3, the DNA is TGCAGTGCTTTAGTGGGGGGCTGGGGGGATACGCAGTATTTT. Protein sequence: CSALVGGWGDTQYF.

The table lists this clonotype with a few counts. The V and J genes are TRBV20-1 and TRBJ1-5, with 8 bases aligning to TRBD1. The CDR3 has 15 residues. J was trimmed by 2 bases and V by 5 bases; bases with no gene match: 8. Germline V lookup: CDR1 DFQATT, CDR2 SNEGSKA (reference sequence). This CDR3 is CSAPGQGFCNQPQHF. The CDR3 coding sequence is TGCAGTGCTCCCGGACAGGGTTTTTGCAATCAGCCCCAGCATTTT.